One T cell receptor (beta chain) is described in this entry. The record originates from a study of blood T cell repertoires in COVID-19. Study details: Acute-phase and convalescent COVID-19 samples originated in the United States, Italy and Spain. From T cells, B-cell-depleted T cells, or PBMCs came the material, which was cDNA or gDNA.

Germline assignment: CDR1 PRHDT and CDR2 FYEKMQ (reference sequence). V gave up 0 bases and J gave up 5 bases, with 17 bases separating them. The CDR3 runs 16 residues. Methods used by the authors: Scientists estimated how many nucleated cells there were by amplifying reference gene primers. Using immunoSEQ multiplex PCR, the repertoire was profiled, and TCRdb retains in-frame clones only, with some absent. V and J calls and clone size are those listed in that table; D and trimming were worked out from the DNA. Among just over 70,000 clones listed, 90% to 95% were seen once. The clonotype originates from a human donor in a cohort sampled during active COVID-19. V gene TRBV13 combines with J gene TRBJ2-7; no firm D call. Specimen: peripheral blood. As DNA, the CDR3 is TGTGCCAGCAGCTTAGGCCGGTACGTTTTTCCAAACGAGCAGTACTTC. Its translation is CASSLGRYVFPNEQYF.